Included here is one TCR beta chain sequence, with context. Its antigen remains undetermined. No quality values exist for individual bases; no much larger clone is one base distant. These data come from a study of OX40 agonist ivuxolimab in advanced cancers. Regarding the research as a whole: Ivuxolimab, which targeted the costimulatory receptor OX40 (CD134), was an agonistic, fully human IgG2 monoclonal antibody. Prior anti-PD-1, anti-PD-L1 or anti-CTLA-4 therapy was permitted, and less than 45% of dose-escalation patients had received checkpoint inhibitors. Three dose-escalation patients achieved partial responses, one with hepatocellular carcinoma and two with cutaneous melanoma. Intravenous ivuxolimab was administered to patients every 2 weeks at six dose levels: 0.01, 0.1, 0.3, 1.5, 3 and 10 mg/kg. The paper reports the monotherapy dose-escalation portion (N = 52 patients) of the phase I ivuxolimab trial. The purpose of peripheral TCRbeta sequencing was to test whether ivuxolimab changed TCR sequence diversity and led to clonal T-cell expansion. Of the 50 to 55 dose-escalation patients, hepatocellular carcinoma was present in around 20, melanoma in approximately 15, renal cell carcinoma in 9 and head and neck cancer in 9. In the dose-escalation cohort, around 80% of patients were male, and the mean age was roughly 60 years with a range of roughly 20 to 85.

Genomic DNA was extracted from sorted cells for sequencing of the TCRbeta CDR3 region. The immunoSEQ Assay was used for sequencing of TCRbeta CDR3 regions. The source is immuneACCESS, and TCRdb retained only in-frame sequences with V and J called. Part of the clones is not carried over; for the studies checked, unresolved V genes explain less than half of this, and the remainder is unexplained. The table for this sample lists 30,000 to 40,000 clones; 80% to 95% of them were counted only once. The top ten clones comprise less than 5.5% of the sample. Patients with a history of autoimmune disease or receiving systemic immunosuppression were excluded from the trial. Peripheral blood for TCR sequencing was drawn from every dose cohort at baseline, at cycle 4 day 1 and at cycle 7 day 1. Samples came from an open-label, multicenter, first-in-human phase I dose-escalation trial of ivuxolimab. The trial enrolled adults with locally advanced or metastatic head and neck squamous cell, hepatocellular, melanoma or renal cell carcinoma. CD4+ and CD8+ T cells were sorted separately from peripheral blood before TCR sequencing.

Broad study findings and their caveats: On average, CD8+ T cells showed more expanded clones than CD4+ T cells after ivuxolimab. In the 0.1-3.0 mg/kg groups, partial responders were among the patients with the lowest normalized peripheral clonal expansion, particularly in CD8+ T cells. Low levels of normalized T-cell clonal expansion were also shown by some nonresponding patients. At doses of 0.1 to 3.0 mg/kg, clonal expansion of both CD4+ and CD8+ blood T cells was observed from baseline to week 6. Which antigens the clonally expanded peripheral T cells were specific for was not determined.

The CDR3, from cysteine to phenylalanine, totals 15 residues. Of the read, only the CDR3 DNA is kept; its 45 bases are in frame from base 1. V was cut back by 5 bases and J by 0 bases, leaving a gap of 10 bases between them. From the germline V gene, CDR1 is MDHEN and CDR2 is SYDVKM. The receptor was derived from an adult with an advanced solid tumor such as melanoma, head and neck, liver or kidney cancer. The chain is made from TRBV28 and TRBJ1-4; confidence is insufficient to name the D gene. The sample consisted of CD4+ or CD8+ T cells sorted from blood, taken in a trial of the OX40 agonist ivuxolimab. The CDR3: CASSPRPATNEKLFF. The sequenced DNA: TGTGCCAGCAGTCCCCGGCCTGCAACTAATGAAAAACTGTTTTTT.